This TCR beta chain was found in a study of T cell changes during pregnancy in multiple sclerosis. Clones were sequenced by immunoSEQ multiplex PCR, and TCRdb holds only the in-frame ones, with some missing. The sample has 55,000 to 85,000 clones, roughly nine tenths seen once; the top ten hold approximately 1.2%. This CDR3 spans 18 amino acids. CDR1 is SGDLS and CDR2 is YYNGEE in the germline V gene. Unmatched junction bases numbered 10, after V lost 0 bases and J lost 1 base. This receptor was obtained from a female donor with multiple sclerosis, enrolled in a pregnancy study. Sequences were derived from peripheral blood, sampled in the third trimester of pregnancy. The rearrangement joins TRBV9 to TRBJ2-1, with 7 bases identical to TRBD2. The CDR3: CASSVALGEGRSYNEQFF. The CDR3 DNA reads as TGTGCCAGCAGCGTAGCTTTGGGGGAGGGCCGGTCCTACAATGAGCAGTTCTTC.